A selection of T cell receptor beta chains follows, all from one sample in a study of cytomegalovirus exposure and HLA in healthy donors. Some clones are missing from TCRdb's copy, which holds only in-frame ones; the method was immunoSEQ multiplex PCR. The data hold 200,000 or so clones, with approximately 83% observed a single time. The source material was PBMCs. These receptors were collected from a boy aged 2 to 10 in good health and CMV-seronegative. Each CDR3 is given with its conserved first and last residue. A D gene is named only where the DNA matches it firmly. The size field is filled for only some rows; it gives once, few, many or a size class.

d_call | j_call | v_call | clone_size | cdr3_aa | cdr3_nt
NA | TRBJ1-6 | TRBV7-2 | NA | CASSLLLSEASFNSPLHF | TGTGCCAGCAGCTTACTTCTAAGCGAAGCCTCTTTTAATTCACCCCTCCACTTT
TRBD2 | TRBJ2-7 | TRBV10-3 | NA | CAITGTSFSYEQYF | TGTGCCATCACCGGGACTAGTTTCTCCTACGAGCAGTACTTC
NA | TRBJ1-2 | TRBV25-1 | NA | CASSLDRNYGYTF | TGTGCCAGCAGCCTTGACAGGAACTATGGCTACACCTTC
TRBD1 | TRBJ2-7 | TRBV5-1 | NA | CASRWGGAGGEEQYF | TGCGCCAGCAGATGGGGCGGGGCAGGGGGCGAGGAGCAGTACTTC
NA | TRBJ1-1 | TRBV6-4 | few | CASSDIAGGNTEAFF | TGTGCCAGCAGTGACATCGCAGGAGGGAACACTGAAGCTTTCTTT
NA | TRBJ1-4 | TRBV5-1 | NA | CASSLGGIGEGKLFF | TGCGCCAGCAGCTTAGGTGGAATCGGGGAGGGGAAACTGTTTTTT
NA | TRBJ1-1 | TRBV7-6 | NA | CASSLGRDTLNTEAFF | TGTGCCAGCAGCTTAGGCCGGGACACCCTGAACACTGAAGCTTTCTTT
NA | TRBJ1-2 | TRBV29-1 | NA | CSVENRATYGYTF | TGCAGCGTTGAAAACAGGGCCACCTATGGCTACACCTTC
NA | TRBJ2-7 | TRBV11-2 | NA | CASSSGGFFEQYF | TGTGCCAGCAGCTCAGGTGGCTTCTTCGAGCAGTACTTC
NA | TRBJ1-1 | TRBV30 | NA | CAWKPGLNTEAFF | TGTGCCTGGAAACCAGGGCTGAACACTGAAGCTTTCTTT
NA | TRBJ2-5 | TRBV30 | NA | CAWSGGSHKQETQYF | TGTGCCTGGAGTGGAGGGTCTCATAAACAGGAGACCCAGTACTTC
NA | TRBJ2-1 | TRBV7-2 | few | CASSATSGSYNEQFF | TGTGCCAGCAGCGCAACCTCGGGCTCCTACAATGAGCAGTTCTTC
NA | TRBJ1-1 | TRBV30 | NA | CAWTDRGDTEAFF | TGTGCCTGGACAGACCGGGGGGACACTGAAGCTTTCTTT
TRBD2 | TRBJ2-3 | TRBV27 | NA | CASRVAAGGHADTQYF | TGTGCCAGCAGGGTGGCGGCGGGAGGGCATGCAGATACGCAGTATTTT
TRBD1 | TRBJ2-7 | TRBV6-5 | NA | CASRAGGEQYF | TGTGCCAGCAGAGCAGGGGGCGAGCAGTACTTC
NA | TRBJ1-1 | TRBV7-3 | NA | CASSLRRDTEAFF | TGTGCCAGCAGCCTCCGGCGGGACACTGAAGCTTTCTTT
NA | TRBJ1-1 | TRBV19 | NA | CASSKGQIGATEAFF | TGTGCCAGTAGTAAAGGACAGATCGGGGCCACTGAAGCTTTCTTT
NA | TRBJ1-5 | TRBV19 | once | CASSKQENQPQHF | TGTGCCAGTAGTAAACAGGAAAATCAGCCCCAGCATTTT
NA | TRBJ2-7 | TRBV19 | NA | CASSIASSYEQYF | TGTGCCAGTAGTATAGCGAGCTCCTACGAGCAGTACTTC
NA | TRBJ1-2 | TRBV27 | NA | CASSFDSNYGYTF | TGTGCCAGCAGTTTTGACAGCAACTATGGCTACACCTTC
NA | TRBJ1-1 | TRBV19 | NA | CASSIVGGVNTEAFF | TGTGCCAGTAGTATAGTTGGAGGAGTGAACACTGAAGCTTTCTTT
TRBD1 | TRBJ1-2 | TRBV7-8 | NA | CASSDRGHGYTF | TGTGCCAGCAGCGACAGGGGCCATGGCTACACCTTC
TRBD2 | TRBJ2-3 | TRBV2 | NA | CASSVKAGGPDTQYF | TGTGCCAGCAGTGTTAAAGCGGGAGGGCCAGATACGCAGTATTTT
TRBD1 | TRBJ1-2 | TRBV6-5 | few | CASSGQGGYTF | TGTGCCAGCAGTGGACAGGGGGGCTACACCTTC
NA | TRBJ2-7 | TRBV5-5 | NA | CASSFNTASYEQYF | TGTGCCAGCAGCTTTAATACAGCCTCCTACGAGCAGTACTTC
TRBD1 | TRBJ2-5 | TRBV5-4 | NA | CASRSDRGRETQYF | TGTGCCAGCAGATCTGACAGGGGGCGTGAGACCCAGTACTTC
NA | TRBJ2-3 | TRBV10-2 | NA | CASSDRLITDTQYF | TGCGCCAGCAGTGACAGATTAATCACAGATACGCAGTATTTT
NA | TRBJ1-4 | TRBV6-1 | NA | CASRPNSPGEGLFF | TGTGCCAGCAGGCCGAACAGTCCCGGGGAGGGACTGTTTTTT
NA | TRBJ2-1 | TRBV7-9 | NA | CASSSFLRDTYNEQFF | TGTGCCAGCAGCTCTTTTCTCCGGGACACTTACAATGAGCAGTTCTTC
TRBD1 | TRBJ2-7 | TRBV6-1 | NA | CASSVDRDYEQYF | TGTGCCAGCAGTGTGGACAGGGACTACGAGCAGTACTTC
NA | TRBJ2-3 | TRBV6-1 | few | CASSGGVGDTQYF | TGTGCCAGCAGTGGGGGGGTCGGAGATACGCAGTATTTT
TRBD1 | TRBJ1-2 | TRBV19 | NA | CASMDRARYGYTF | TGTGCCAGCATGGACAGGGCGAGGTATGGCTACACCTTC
NA | TRBJ2-2 | TRBV27 | NA | CASSGRTDGSGELFF | TGTGCCAGCAGTGGCCGGACAGACGGGTCCGGGGAGCTGTTTTTT
NA | TRBJ2-5 | TRBV25-1 | NA | CASSEYQGASQETQYF | TGTGCCAGCAGTGAATATCAGGGCGCGTCCCAAGAGACCCAGTACTTC
NA | TRBJ2-4 | TRBV15 | NA | CATSRPSSLTAKNIQYF | TGTGCCACCAGCAGACCCTCTAGCTTAACGGCCAAAAACATTCAGTACTTC
TRBD2 | TRBJ2-7 | TRBV5-5 | NA | CASSLIPSGSYEQYF | TGTGCCAGCAGCTTGATACCTAGCGGGAGTTACGAGCAGTACTTC
TRBD1 | TRBJ1-4 | TRBV9 | NA | CASSVAGTGREKLFF | TGTGCCAGCAGCGTAGCAGGGACAGGGCGGGAAAAACTGTTTTTT
NA | TRBJ1-1 | TRBV7-9 | NA | CASSLGLVVTEAFF | TGTGCCAGCAGCCTGGGACTCGTAGTCACTGAAGCTTTCTTT
NA | TRBJ1-1 | TRBV6-5 | NA | CASSQMNTEAFF | TGTGCCAGCAGCCAGATGAACACTGAAGCTTTCTTT
NA | TRBJ1-2 | TRBV19 | NA | CASSKGPQGPRIGYTF | TGTGCCAGTAGTAAGGGCCCTCAGGGGCCTCGTATTGGCTACACCTTC
NA | TRBJ2-3 | TRBV6-4 | NA | CASSWGDADTQYF | TGTGCCAGCAGTTGGGGGGACGCAGATACGCAGTATTTT
TRBD1 | TRBJ1-1 | TRBV15 | NA | CATSRSQGMNTEAFF | TGTGCCACCAGCAGATCACAGGGGATGAACACTGAAGCTTTCTTT
TRBD2 | TRBJ2-7 | TRBV6-6 | NA | CASRDWRGGGYEQYF | TGTGCCAGCAGGGACTGGCGGGGGGGCGGTTACGAGCAGTACTTC
TRBD2 | TRBJ2-1 | TRBV27 | NA | CASSQRDSYNEQFF | TGTGCCAGCAGTCAGCGGGACTCCTACAATGAGCAGTTCTTC
TRBD2 | TRBJ2-3 | TRBV29-1 | few | CSATPPSLAGPDTQYF | TGCAGCGCCACTCCCCCGAGCCTAGCGGGACCAGATACGCAGTATTTT
NA | TRBJ1-2 | TRBV7-9 | NA | CSSSYRDYGYTF | TGTTCCAGCAGCTACAGAGATTATGGCTACACCTTC
NA | TRBJ1-2 | TRBV4-1 | NA | CASSQVSPADGYTF | TGCGCCAGCAGCCAAGTAAGTCCCGCGGATGGCTACACCTTC
TRBD1 | TRBJ1-2 | TRBV2 | NA | CASSEDRGRGGYTF | TGTGCCAGCAGTGAAGACAGGGGGCGCGGCGGCTACACCTTC
TRBD1 | TRBJ2-1 | TRBV19 | NA | CASSSRDRVNNEQFF | TGTGCCAGTAGTAGTCGGGACAGGGTCAACAATGAGCAGTTCTTC
NA | TRBJ2-5 | TRBV5-1 | NA | CASSLTRGYEETQYF | TGCGCCAGCAGCCTTACAAGGGGCTATGAAGAGACCCAGTACTTC